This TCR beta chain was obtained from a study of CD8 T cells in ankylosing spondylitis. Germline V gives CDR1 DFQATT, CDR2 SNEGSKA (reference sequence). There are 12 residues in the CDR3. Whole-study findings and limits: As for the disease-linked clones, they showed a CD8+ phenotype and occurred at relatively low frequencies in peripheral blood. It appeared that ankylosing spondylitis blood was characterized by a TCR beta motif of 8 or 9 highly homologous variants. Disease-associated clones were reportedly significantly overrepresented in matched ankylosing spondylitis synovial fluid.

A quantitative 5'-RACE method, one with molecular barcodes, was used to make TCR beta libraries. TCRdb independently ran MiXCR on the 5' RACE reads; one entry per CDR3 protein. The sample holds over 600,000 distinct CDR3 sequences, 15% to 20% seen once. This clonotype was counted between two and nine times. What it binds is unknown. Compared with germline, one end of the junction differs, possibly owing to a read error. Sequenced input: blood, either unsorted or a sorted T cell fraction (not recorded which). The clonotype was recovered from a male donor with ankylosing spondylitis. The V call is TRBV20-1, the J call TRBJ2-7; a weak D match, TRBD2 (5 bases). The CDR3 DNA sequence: TGCAGTGCCAGGAGGTCAGCCTACGAGCGGTACTTC. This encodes CSARRSAYERYF.